This passage covers 30 T cell receptor beta chains from one sample sequenced in a study of blood T cell repertoires in COVID-19. The method was immunoSEQ multiplex PCR; TCRdb's version includes in-frame clones alone and lacks a portion of them. The repertoire holds approximately 170,000 clones, with over 65% as singletons. The sequenced sample was PBMCs or T cells enriched from blood (not recorded which). The origin of the receptors is a woman between 50 and 59 years old who had recovered from COVID-19.

The chain joins TRBV6-2 or TRBV6-3 to TRBJ1-5; TRBD1 aligns across 8 bases. V lost 4 bases and J lost 5; bases outside the gene matches: 10. Per germline, CDR1 MNHEY and CDR2 SVGEGT. The CDR3 has 16 amino acids. The CDR3 coding sequence is TGTGCCAGCAGTTCCACACCCGGACAGGGTTATCAGCCCCAGCATTTT. Protein: CASSSTPGQGYQPQHF.

This chain connects TRBV4-1 to TRBJ1-4, with D tentatively TRBD1 (5 bases). CDR3 length: 15 amino acids. The germline V gene encodes CDR1 MGHRA and CDR2 YSYEKL. The ends were cut back, 0 bases at V and 11 bases at J, with 16 bases in the middle. CDR3 nucleotides: TGCGCCAGCAGCCAAGATTCGTCCAGGGCGCGGAAACTGTTTTTT. Encoded protein: CASSQDSSRARKLFF.

The J gene is TRBJ2-7, the V gene TRBV12-3 or TRBV12-4; TRBD1 might be the D (5 bases). This CDR3 is 12 amino acids long. The V and J ends lost 8 bases and 4 bases respectively, with 12 bases between them. The CDR3 is CASEKGPYEQYV. CDR3 nucleotides: TGTGCCAGCGAGAAGGGGCCGTACGAGCAGTACGTC.

The chain combines TRBV6-4 with TRBJ1-1; 9 nucleotides line up with TRBD1. Germline assignment: CDR1 MRHNA and CDR2 SNTAGT. This CDR3 region has 15 residues. V lost 6 bases, J lost 0 bases, and 5 bases stayed unmatched. CDR3 region: CASRGQGGMNTEAFF. Written as DNA, the CDR3 is TGTGCCAGCAGGGGACAGGGTGGCATGAACACTGAAGCTTTCTTT.

This chain's CDR3 is CASSLSLGGNTEAFF. The CDR3 DNA reads as TGTGCCAGCAGCTTAAGTTTAGGAGGGAACACTGAAGCTTTCTTT. The chain is built from TRBV7-3 and TRBJ1-1; D is uncertain. Trimming left V 1 base short and J 1 base short, with 10 bases between. CDR3 size: 15 residues. Germline V CDR1 and CDR2: SGHTA, FQGTGA.

The chain recombines TRBV6-5 with TRBJ1-5; D might be TRBD1 (5 bases). This CDR3 has 15 residues. The germline CDR1 and CDR2 sequences are MNHEY and SVGAGI. The germline V and J ends were trimmed by 6 bases and 0 bases, with 12 bases remaining between them. The CDR3 DNA follows: TGTGCCAGCAGGGTACAGGAAAATAGCAATCAGCCCCAGCATTTT. This codes for CASRVQENSNQPQHF.

The chain has TRBV28 and TRBJ1-5, with 8 nucleotides matching TRBD1. The CDR3 covers 16 residues. Germline V gene sequence: CDR1 MDHEN, CDR2 SYDVKM. J was trimmed by 7 bases and V by 4 bases; bases with no gene match: 12. The CDR3 DNA follows: TGTGCCAGCAGTTCCGACAGGGGAGGTTTCGGCCAGCCCCAGCATTTT. Its translation: CASSSDRGGFGQPQHF.

V and J are TRBV6-2 or TRBV6-3 and TRBJ2-2; 8 positions agree with TRBD1. Trimming cost V 2 bases and J 14 bases; bases outside gene matches: 4. CDR3 length: 12 residues. Germline V CDR1 and CDR2: MNHEY, SVGEGT. The CDR3 sequence is CASSYGPGGLFF. CDR3 bases: TGTGCCAGCAGTTACGGCCCAGGGGGCCTGTTTTTT.

The chain has TRBV6-5 and TRBJ1-3, with unresolved D. The V and J ends lost 0 bases and 8 bases respectively, with 8 bases between them. This CDR3 is built from 13 residues. Germline V gene lookup returns CDR1 MNHEY and CDR2 SVGAGI. As DNA, the CDR3 is TGTGCCAGCAGTTACTCGAGTGTCGACACCATATATTTT. It specifies CASSYSSVDTIYF.

The rearrangement uses TRBV28 and TRBJ1-2; 9 nucleotides agree with TRBD1. Germline V gene data show CDR1 as MDHEN and CDR2 as SYDVKM. V gave up 8 bases and J gave up 4 bases; unmatched junction bases: 11. The CDR3 is 15 amino acids. The CDR3 DNA reads as TGTGCCAGCGTCCTTGGGACAGGGAGGCTCTATGGCTACACCTTC. The encoded protein is CASVLGTGRLYGYTF.

This chain connects TRBV11-3 to TRBJ2-1; 9 nucleotides agree with TRBD2. CDR3 length: 15 residues. In germline, CDR1 is SGHNT, CDR2 YENEEA. V dropped 5 bases and J dropped 4; count of bases not matched to a gene: 6. CDR3: CASSTVAGVYNEQFF. DNA of the CDR3: TGTGCCAGCAGCACCGTAGCGGGAGTTTACAATGAGCAGTTCTTC.

This sequence joins TRBV18 and TRBJ2-1; 7 nucleotides agree with TRBD1. In germline, CDR1 is KGHSH, CDR2 LQKENI. The CDR3 contains 16 residues. V lost 2 bases to trimming and J lost 8 bases; unmatched junction nucleotides: 12. Here the CDR3 reads CASSPYTQGPRYEQFF. The CDR3 DNA follows: TGTGCCAGCTCACCATACACACAGGGGCCTAGGTATGAGCAGTTCTTC.

The chain recombines TRBV7-8 with TRBJ1-4, with D hard to call. CDR1 and CDR2 from the germline V gene are SGHVS and FQNEAQ. Trimming cost V 0 bases and J 8 bases, with 10 bases left between them. The CDR3 runs 14 residues. This chain's CDR3 is CASSLAGDLEKLFF. DNA for the CDR3: TGTGCCAGCAGCTTAGCGGGAGACCTCGAAAAACTGTTTTTT.

The chain links TRBV5-6 to TRBJ1-1, with 11 bases aligning to TRBD1. V trimming: 5 bases; J trimming: 4 bases; junction bases outside the gene matches: 4. This CDR3 has 14 amino acids. Looked up from germline, CDR1 is SGHDT and CDR2 is YYEEEE. The CDR3 DNA follows: TGTGCCAGCAGGGCCGGGACAGGGGGCACTGAAGCTTTCTTT. Amino acids: CASRAGTGGTEAFF. Combining the CDR3 with reference TRBV5-6 and TRBJ1-1 gives the whole variable domain DAGVTQSPTHLIKTRGQQVTLRCSPKSGHDTVSWYQQALGQGPQFIFQYYEEEERQRGNFPDRFSGHQFPNYSSELNVNALLLGDSALYLCASRAGTGGTEAFFGQGTRLTVV.

The chain links TRBV29-1 to TRBJ2-4; tentative D call: TRBD2 (5 bases). CDR1 is SQVTM, CDR2 ANQGSEA, per germline. Trimming shortened V by 0 bases and J by 7 bases, and 13 bases separated the two germline ends. CDR3 size: 14 residues. CDR3 region: CSVEDKTSLNIQYF. In nucleotides, the CDR3 is TGCAGCGTTGAAGATAAAACTAGTTTGAACATTCAGTACTTC.

The genes are TRBV9 and TRBJ2-5, with 8 bases matching TRBD2. Per the germline V gene, CDR1 is SGDLS and CDR2 is YYNGEE. CDR3 length: 16 residues. With V trimmed by 0 bases and J by 0 bases, 4 bases remained unmatched. The CDR3 protein is CASSVGASGYQETQYF. CDR3 sequence (DNA): TGTGCCAGCAGCGTAGGGGCTAGCGGGTACCAAGAGACCCAGTACTTC.

This clone appeared a single time. The chain has TRBV4-1 and TRBJ1-2; TRBD1 might be the D (5 bases). The CDR3 totals 13 residues. Germline V gene lookup returns CDR1 MGHRA and CDR2 YSYEKL. Trimming cost V 11 bases and J 7 bases, with 20 bases left between them. This CDR3 reads CASGWGGPSGYTF. CDR3 coding DNA: TGCGCCTCAGGGTGGGGGGGACCGTCTGGCTACACCTTC.

The chain employs TRBV4-2 and TRBJ1-2; D not certain. V was shortened by 0 bases and J by 3 bases, with 5 bases between the two germline ends. CDR1 is LGHNA and CDR2 is YNFKEQ in the germline V gene. There are 13 residues in the CDR3. This CDR3 is CASSQDRYYGYTF. The CDR3 nucleotides are TGTGCCAGCAGCCAAGATCGGTACTATGGCTACACCTTC.

The rearrangement joins TRBV6-5 to TRBJ2-2; 9 nucleotides align to TRBD2. This CDR3 has 14 amino acids. Germline lookup yields CDR1 MNHEY and CDR2 SVGAGI. The junction had 4 bases not matched to a gene; V was cut back by 2 bases and J by 9 bases. CDR3 region: CASSYERGARELFF. In DNA form, the CDR3 reads TGTGCCAGCAGTTACGAGCGGGGGGCAAGGGAGCTGTTTTTT.

The V call is TRBV2, the J call TRBJ2-5, with a tentative D call TRBD2 (5 bases). The length of the CDR3 is 13 residues. The germline V gene encodes CDR1 SNHLY and CDR2 FYNNEI. V lost 1 base to trimming and J lost 5 bases, with 8 bases between them. The CDR3 loop is CASSEGQRETQYF. The CDR3 region has the DNA TGTGCCAGCAGTGAAGGGCAGCGGGAGACCCAGTACTTC.

The chain has TRBV19 and TRBJ1-3, with 9 positions matching TRBD1. The germline V gene has CDR1 LNHDA and CDR2 SQIVND (reference sequence). CDR3 length: 15 amino acids. V dropped 10 bases and J dropped 8; count of bases not matched to a gene: 15. DNA of the CDR3: TGTGCCACTAATACCCGGGGACAGGGCGGAGACACCATATATTTT. It specifies CATNTRGQGGDTIYF.

This clone showed up just once. An end of the junction differs from the germline gene, which may be a read error. The chain is built from TRBV19 and TRBJ1-1; TRBD1 might be the D (5 bases). Per the germline V gene, CDR1 is LNHDA and CDR2 is SQIVND (reference sequence). The CDR3 runs 13 residues. In nucleotides, the CDR3 is TGTGCCAGTAGTATACTAACAGGCGTTCCCTGGCTCTTT. Translating gives CASSILTGVPWLF.

V and J are TRBV28 and TRBJ2-1; D remains unclear. The CDR3 extends over 12 amino acids. Germline CDR1 MDHEN, CDR2 SYDVKM. Trimming took off 7 bases at V and 15 bases at J, with 19 bases between the two ends. CDR3 DNA sequence: TGTGCCAGCACAACAAACCCCGAACCCTGGTTCTTC. Its translation is CASTTNPEPWFF.

CDR3 DNA sequence: TGTGCATTATCGGGACAGGGCCAAGGGGATGGCTACACCTTC. Translation: CALSGQGQGDGYTF. The chain has TRBV30 and TRBJ1-2, with 9 bases that match TRBD1. CDR1 is GTSNPN and CDR2 is SVGIG in the germline V gene (reference sequence). This CDR3 region has 14 residues. Supplemented by reference TRBV30 and TRBJ1-2, the full variable domain reads SQTIHQWPATLVQPVGSPLSLECTVEGTSNPNLYWYRQAAGRGLQLLFYSVGIGQISSEVPQNLSASRPQDRQFILSSKKLLLSDSGFYLCALSGQGQGDGYTFGSGTRLTVV.

The chain recombines TRBV6-5 with TRBJ2-5; D remains unclear. The CDR3 extends over 14 amino acids. The V gene's germline CDR1 is MNHEY and CDR2 SVGAGI. V was pared by 5 bases and J by 5 bases, with 15 bases between. The CDR3 loop reads CASSPDTLRETQYF. The DNA of the CDR3 is TGTGCCAGCAGTCCTGACACACTCCGGGAGACCCAGTACTTC.

This chain connects TRBV27 to TRBJ1-2; D ambiguous. The CDR3 is made up of 12 amino acids. The V end was cut by 6 bases, the J end by 3 bases, with 8 bases between. Germline assignment: CDR1 MNHEY and CDR2 SMNVEV (reference sequence). DNA for the CDR3: TGTGCCAGCAGCGCGGGGTACTATGGCTACACCTTC. Protein product: CASSAGYYGYTF.

The rearrangement links TRBV7-9 to TRBJ2-7; 7 bases are shared with TRBD2. Trimming at V came to 0 bases and at J to 7 bases, leaving 3 bases not matched to a gene. Germline values: CDR1 SEHNR, CDR2 FQNEAQ (reference sequence). The CDR3 contains 13 residues. CDR3 amino acids: CASSLAGGREQYV. The CDR3 region has the DNA TGTGCCAGCAGCTTAGCGGGGGGGAGGGAGCAGTACGTC.

The gene calls are TRBV30 and TRBJ2-1; TRBD2 matches 14 bases. The CDR3 has 15 residues. Germline CDR1 is GTSNPN and CDR2 is SVGIG (reference sequence). V lost 1 base and J lost 9; bases outside the gene matches: 5. The CDR3 spells CAWSAGTSGSSEQFF. The CDR3 DNA reads TGTGCCTGGAGTGCCGGGACTAGCGGGAGTAGTGAGCAGTTCTTC.

This chain uses TRBV27 with TRBJ2-5, with 16 nucleotides matching TRBD2. The germline CDR1 and CDR2 sequences are MNHEY and SMNVEV (reference sequence). This CDR3 is 15 amino acids long. Trimming removed 2 bases from V and 8 bases from J; junction bases left unmatched: 2. The chain's CDR3 is CASSLGTSGGATQYF. The CDR3 DNA is TGTGCCAGCAGTTTAGGGACTAGCGGGGGGGCCACCCAGTACTTC.

V is TRBV7-9 and J is TRBJ1-1; no clear D gene. Trimming left V 2 bases short and J 8 bases short, with 15 bases between. CDR1 SEHNR and CDR2 FQNEAQ come from the germline V gene (reference sequence). The CDR3 covers 14 residues. In DNA, the CDR3 is TGTGCCAGCAGCTTACCTAGGCTCACTTCGGAAGCTTTCTTT. This sequence encodes CASSLPRLTSEAFF.